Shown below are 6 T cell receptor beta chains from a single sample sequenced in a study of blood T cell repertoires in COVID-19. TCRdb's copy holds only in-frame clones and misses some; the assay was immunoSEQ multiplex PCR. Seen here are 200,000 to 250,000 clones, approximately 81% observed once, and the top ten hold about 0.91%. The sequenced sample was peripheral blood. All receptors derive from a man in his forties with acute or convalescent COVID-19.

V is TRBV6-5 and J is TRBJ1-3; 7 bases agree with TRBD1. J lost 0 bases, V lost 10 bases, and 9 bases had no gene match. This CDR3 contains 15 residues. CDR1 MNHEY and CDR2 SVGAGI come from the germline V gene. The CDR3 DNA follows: TGTGCCACTCCGACAGGGTCTAACTCTGGAAACACCATATATTTT. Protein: CATPTGSNSGNTIYF.

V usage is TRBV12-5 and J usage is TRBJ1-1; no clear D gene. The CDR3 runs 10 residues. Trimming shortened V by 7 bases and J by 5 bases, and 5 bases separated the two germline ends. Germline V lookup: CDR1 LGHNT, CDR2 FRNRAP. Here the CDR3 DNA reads TGTGCTAGTGCCCTGACTGAAGCTTTCTTT. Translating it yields CASALTEAFF.

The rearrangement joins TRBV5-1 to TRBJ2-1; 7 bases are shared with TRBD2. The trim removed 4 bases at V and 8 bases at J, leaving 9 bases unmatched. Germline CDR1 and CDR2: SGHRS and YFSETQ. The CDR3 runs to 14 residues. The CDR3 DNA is TGCGCCAGCAGCCCGACTAGCTTGAGGGATGAGCAGTTCTTC. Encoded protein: CASSPTSLRDEQFF.

In DNA, the CDR3 is TGTGCCAGCAGCGTAGCTGGAGGGTTTAGTACAGATACGCAGTATTTT. It is translated as CASSVAGGFSTDTQYF. J is TRBJ2-3 and V is TRBV9; D possibly corresponds to TRBD2 (6 bases). Germline V gives CDR1 SGDLS, CDR2 YYNGEE. Trimming removed 0 bases from V and 3 bases from J, with 14 bases in between. This CDR3 contains 16 residues.

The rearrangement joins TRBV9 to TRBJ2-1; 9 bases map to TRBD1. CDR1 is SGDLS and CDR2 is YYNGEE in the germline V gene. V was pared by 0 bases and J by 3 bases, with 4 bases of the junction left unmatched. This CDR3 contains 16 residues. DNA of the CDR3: TGTGCCAGCAGCGTAGTTGGGACAGGGAACTACAATGAGCAGTTCTTC. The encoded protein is CASSVVGTGNYNEQFF.

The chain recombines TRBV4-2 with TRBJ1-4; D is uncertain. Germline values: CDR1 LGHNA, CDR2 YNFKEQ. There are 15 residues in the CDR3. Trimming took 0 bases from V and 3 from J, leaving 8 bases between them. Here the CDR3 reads CASSQESFANEKLFF. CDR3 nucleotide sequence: TGTGCCAGCAGCCAAGAGTCGTTTGCTAATGAAAAACTGTTTTTT.